Shown below are 24 T cell receptor beta chains from a single sample sequenced in a study of T cell responses to AZD1222 COVID-19 vaccine. Data came from immunoSEQ multiplex PCR; TCRdb stores just in-frame clones and leaves some out. The sample lists 150,000 to 180,000 clones, 70% to 90% occurring once. The sequencing used peripheral blood, collected on day 0 of MenACWY control vaccination. All receptors derive from an adult in good health.

This chain connects TRBV11-3 to TRBJ2-7; no clear D gene. The length of the CDR3 is 13 residues. V lost 4 bases and J lost 3, with 10 bases in between. Germline V gene lookup returns CDR1 SGHNT and CDR2 YENEEA. DNA for the CDR3: TGTGCCAGCAGCTCGGACGGATTCTACGAGCAGTACTTC. This sequence encodes CASSSDGFYEQYF. The variable domain in full, with the rest retrieved from reference TRBV11-3 and TRBJ2-7, is EAGVVQSPRYKIIEKKQPVAFWCNPISGHNTLYWYLQNLGQGPELLIRYENEEAVDDSQLPKDRFSAERLKGVDSTLKIQPAELGDSAVYLCASSSDGFYEQYFGPGTRLTVT.

This rearrangement joins TRBV6-5 to TRBJ1-1; D gene ambiguous. Germline assignment: CDR1 MNHEY and CDR2 SVGAGI. The V gene lost 3 bases and the J gene lost 3 bases, with 5 bases spanning the gap. There are 12 residues in the CDR3. The DNA of the CDR3 is TGTGCCAGCAGTTATGGGGACACTGAAGCTTTCTTT. It specifies CASSYGDTEAFF.

The rearrangement links TRBV4-2 to TRBJ1-1, with TRBD1 as a possible D gene (5 bases). Germline CDR1 and CDR2: LGHNA and YNFKEQ. V lost 1 base and J 2 bases, leaving 8 bases between the germline ends. The CDR3 consists of 14 residues. CDR3 DNA: TGTGCCAGCAGCCAAGTTAGGGGAAACACTGAAGCTTTCTTT. Its protein product is CASSQVRGNTEAFF.

The genes are TRBV3-1 (or the pseudogene TRBV3-2) and TRBJ1-1; no firm D call. V lost 0 bases to trimming and J lost 1 base, with 9 bases between them. Per the germline V gene, CDR1 is LGHDT and CDR2 is YNNKEL (reference sequence). This CDR3 comprises 15 residues. The CDR3 region has the DNA TGTGCCAGCAGCCAAGATAACGGGGAGAACACTGAAGCTTTCTTT. Amino acids: CASSQDNGENTEAFF.

The rearrangement joins TRBV5-4 to TRBJ1-3; no clear D gene. Germline CDR1 and CDR2: SGHNT and YYREEE (reference sequence). The ends were cut back, 0 bases at V and 0 bases at J, with 10 bases in the middle. The CDR3 totals 16 residues. The CDR3 region has the DNA TGTGCCAGCAGCTTGGAGTGGGAAGACTCTGGAAACACCATATATTTT. It codes for CASSLEWEDSGNTIYF.

The chain carries TRBV28 and TRBJ1-6, with D maybe TRBD1 (5 bases). V lost 9 bases and J 8 bases, leaving 14 bases between the germline ends. CDR1 and CDR2 (germline): MDHEN, SYDVKM. This CDR3 region has 13 residues. In nucleotides, the CDR3 is TGTGCCAGTCAGGGTGTGAGCTATTCACCCCTCCACTTT. Its translation: CASQGVSYSPLHF.

The rearrangement joins TRBV19 to TRBJ2-3, with 7 bases fitting TRBD1. The CDR3 is made up of 14 amino acids. Germline CDR1 is LNHDA and CDR2 is SQIVND (reference sequence). V trimming: 5 bases; J trimming: 0 bases; junction bases outside the gene matches: 2. In DNA form, the CDR3 reads TGTGCCAGTAGTTTGGGACAGAGCACAGATACGCAGTATTTT. It codes for CASSLGQSTDTQYF.

The V and J genes are TRBV20-1 and TRBJ1-5; 7 positions match TRBD1. V gave up 6 bases and J gave up 7 bases; unmatched junction bases: 3. Germline lookup yields CDR1 DFQATT and CDR2 SNEGSKA (reference sequence). The CDR3 runs 11 residues. The CDR3 region has the DNA TGCAGTGCCCGGGACAGCCAGCCCCAGCATTTT. Protein: CSARDSQPQHF.

In DNA, the CDR3 is TGCGCCAGCAGTCATCCGGCCTGGGCAGGGGCCCAAGAGACCCAGTACTTC. Translation gives CASSHPAWAGAQETQYF. The rearrangement joins TRBV23-1 to TRBJ2-5, with a tentative D call TRBD1 (6 bases). TRBV23-1 is an open reading frame, and its role is uncertain. The CDR3 is 17 residues long. V lost 3 bases and J lost 1, with 18 bases in between.

The chain couples TRBV24-1 to TRBJ2-5; no clear D gene. There are 14 residues in the CDR3. Germline-derived CDR1 and CDR2 are KGHDR and SFDVKD. The ends were cut back, 2 bases at V and 1 base at J, with 7 bases in the middle. CDR3 coding DNA: TGTGCCACCAGTGATTCCCCGGGCCAAGAGACCCAGTACTTC. Translated: CATSDSPGQETQYF.

The chain combines TRBV7-3 with TRBJ2-3; TRBD2 matches at 15 bases. The CDR3 contains 15 residues. Germline CDR1 SGHTA, CDR2 FQGTGA. The trim removed 3 bases at V and 5 bases at J, leaving 0 bases unmatched. CDR3 residues: CASSLGLAGGDTQYF. The CDR3 DNA sequence: TGTGCCAGCAGCTTGGGACTAGCGGGAGGAGATACGCAGTATTTT.

This chain links TRBV7-2 with TRBJ2-3; 12 nucleotides align to TRBD2. Germline loops: CDR1 SGHTA, CDR2 FQGNSA. This CDR3 has 16 residues. The junction had 8 bases not matched to a gene; V was cut back by 4 bases and J by 6 bases. The CDR3 sequence: CASSSRMGTSGDTQYF. Written as DNA, the CDR3 is TGTGCCAGCAGCTCTAGGATGGGGACTAGCGGGGATACGCAGTATTTT. Full variable domain (outside the CDR3, taken from reference TRBV7-2 and TRBJ2-3): GAGVSQSPSNKVTEKGKDVELRCDPISGHTALYWYRQSLGQGLEFLIYFQGNSAPDKSGLPSDRFSAERTGGSVSTLTIQRTQQEDSAVYLCASSSRMGTSGDTQYFGPGTRLTVL.

The gene calls are TRBV18 and TRBJ2-5, with D perhaps TRBD1 or TRBD2 (5 bases each). Germline V CDR1 and CDR2: KGHSH, LQKENI. The CDR3 covers 15 residues. The V end lost 3 bases, the J end lost 1 base, and 12 bases lay between the germline ends. The DNA for the CDR3 is TGTGCCAGCTCACCTCCCGGGACCCCCCAAGAGACCCAGTACTTC. Residues: CASSPPGTPQETQYF.

This chain uses TRBV15 with TRBJ2-2; TRBD2 aligns across 9 bases. The CDR3 loop spans 17 amino acids. V lost 0 bases and J lost 7; bases outside the gene matches: 9. The germline CDR1 and CDR2 sequences are LNHNV and YYDKDF (reference sequence). CDR3 nucleotide sequence: TGTGCCACCAGCAGAGATCTGGGAGGAGCGGGAGGCGGGGAGCTGTTTTTT. Residues: CATSRDLGGAGGGELFF.

The rearrangement uses TRBV19 and TRBJ1-5; D not certain. This CDR3 contains 12 residues. Germline values: CDR1 LNHDA, CDR2 SQIVND (reference sequence). V was trimmed by 7 bases and J by 13 bases, leaving 17 bases between them. CDR3 residues: CASNRGIDRQHF. The CDR3 DNA sequence: TGTGCCAGTAATCGGGGAATTGACCGACAGCATTTT.

The chain combines TRBV9 with TRBJ1-3, with D maybe TRBD1 (6 bases). This CDR3 has 16 residues. Germline CDR1 is SGDLS and CDR2 is YYNGEE. Trimming shortened V by 2 bases and J by 11 bases, and 23 bases separated the two germline ends. The CDR3 sequence is CASSVSPPGAQVAIYF. The CDR3 DNA follows: TGTGCCAGCAGCGTCTCTCCCCCGGGGGCCCAAGTCGCCATATATTTT.

The chain combines TRBV19 with TRBJ1-1; TRBD1 is a possible D gene (5 bases). V lost 3 bases and J 0 bases, leaving 14 bases between the germline ends. The CDR3 is 16 residues long. Germline V gene lookup returns CDR1 LNHDA and CDR2 SQIVND (reference sequence). The CDR3: CASSISGRGMNTEAFF. The CDR3 DNA sequence: TGTGCCAGTAGTATTTCTGGTCGGGGGATGAACACTGAAGCTTTCTTT. Supplemented by reference TRBV19 and TRBJ1-1, the full variable domain reads DGGITQSPKYLFRKEGQNVTLSCEQNLNHDAMYWYRQDPGQGLRLIYYSQIVNDFQKGDIAEGYSVSREKKESFPLTVTSAQKNPTAFYLCASSISGRGMNTEAFFGQGTRLTVV.

The J gene is TRBJ2-1, the V gene TRBV10-3, with D hard to call. V lost 0 bases and J 8 bases, leaving 14 bases between the germline ends. Germline V gives CDR1 ENHRY, CDR2 SYGVKD. This CDR3 contains 15 residues. In DNA, the CDR3 is TGTGCCATCAGTGAGTCGTTGGTAGCTGGGGATGAGCAGTTCTTC. As protein: CAISESLVAGDEQFF.

The V call is TRBV28, the J call TRBJ2-7, with 8 bases that match TRBD2. The germline V gene encodes CDR1 MDHEN and CDR2 SYDVKM. CDR3 length equals 13 residues. V gave up 9 bases and J gave up 5 bases; unmatched junction bases: 9. DNA of the CDR3: TGTGCCAGTACGGGGGGGCGAAGCCACGAGCAGTACTTC. Translated, it gives CASTGGRSHEQYF.

The V gene is TRBV7-3, the J gene TRBJ2-3, with unresolved D. Germline V CDR1 and CDR2: SGHTA, FQGTGA. V dropped 5 bases and J dropped 0 bases, with 12 bases sitting between them. The CDR3 is made up of 15 amino acids. The CDR3 nucleotides read TGTGCCAGCAGCCCCCGGAGTGGGAGCACAGATACGCAGTATTTT. Translation gives CASSPRSGSTDTQYF. The whole variable domain, filled in from reference TRBV7-3 and TRBJ2-3, reads GAGVSQTPSNKVTEKGKYVELRCDPISGHTALYWYRQSLGQGPEFLIYFQGTGAADDSGLPNDRFFAVRPEGSVSTLKIQRTERGDSAVYLCASSPRSGSTDTQYFGPGTRLTVL.

V usage is TRBV2 and J usage is TRBJ1-5; TRBD1 might be the D (6 bases). Germline assignment: CDR1 SNHLY and CDR2 FYNNEI. The CDR3 has 15 residues. Trimming took 8 bases from V and 3 from J, leaving 17 bases between them. In DNA form, the CDR3 reads TGTGCCAGCCAGACAGGCTGGGGGGCCAATCAGCCCCAGCATTTT. It codes for CASQTGWGANQPQHF.

The V call is TRBV28, the J call TRBJ1-3; weak D call: TRBD1 (6 bases). Germline CDR1 MDHEN, CDR2 SYDVKM. The CDR3 has 14 amino acids. V was cut by 6 bases and J by 1 base, with 10 bases left in between. CDR3 bases: TGTGCCAGCAGCCCCGGACAGTCTGGAAACACCATATATTTT. Amino acids: CASSPGQSGNTIYF.

The chain couples TRBV27 to TRBJ1-4; D may be TRBD1 (6 bases). Germline lookup yields CDR1 MNHEY and CDR2 SMNVEV (reference sequence). CDR3 size: 18 residues. V dropped 2 bases and J dropped 0 bases, with 16 bases sitting between them. In DNA, the CDR3 is TGTGCCAGCAGTTTACGGATGGACAGCGCTGCAACTAATGAAAAACTGTTTTTT. Amino acid sequence: CASSLRMDSAATNEKLFF.

CDR3 amino acids: CASSLWTGGNGELFF. CDR3 DNA sequence: TGCGCCAGCAGCTTGTGGACAGGGGGAAACGGGGAGCTGTTTTTT. The J gene is TRBJ2-2, the V gene TRBV5-1, with 10 bases fitting TRBD1. CDR3 size: 15 residues. Trimming removed 1 base from V and 7 bases from J; junction bases left unmatched: 4. From germline, CDR1 is SGHRS and CDR2 YFSETQ.